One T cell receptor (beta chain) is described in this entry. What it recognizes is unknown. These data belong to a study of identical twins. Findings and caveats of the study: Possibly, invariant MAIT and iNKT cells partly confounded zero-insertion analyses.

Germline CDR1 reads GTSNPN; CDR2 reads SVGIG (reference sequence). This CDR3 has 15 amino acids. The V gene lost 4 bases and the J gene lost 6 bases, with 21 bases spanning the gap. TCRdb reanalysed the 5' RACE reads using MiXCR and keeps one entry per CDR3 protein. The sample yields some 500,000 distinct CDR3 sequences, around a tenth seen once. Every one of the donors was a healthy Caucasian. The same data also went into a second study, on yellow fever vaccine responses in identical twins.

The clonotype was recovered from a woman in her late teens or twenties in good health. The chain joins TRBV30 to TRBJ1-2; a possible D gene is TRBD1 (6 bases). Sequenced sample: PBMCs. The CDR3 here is CAWTLRGGPGDGYTF. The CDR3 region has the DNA TGTGCCTGGACCCTCCGGGGGGGCCCAGGGGATGGCTACACCTTC.